Listed below are T cell receptor beta chains from one sample, sequenced in a study of cytomegalovirus exposure and HLA in healthy donors. Assay: immunoSEQ multiplex PCR; the TCRdb copy retains only in-frame clones and omits some. The data show hundreds of thousands of clones, with approximately 88% seen just once and roughly 1% held by the top ten. The sample taken for sequencing was PBMCs. All receptors come from a woman aged 18-29 years in good health and CMV-seronegative. CDR3s include the opening cysteine and the closing phenylalanine or tryptophan. The D gene is left open where the match is weak. Size values are once, few and many counts, or a class for expanded clones, and some rows have none.

TRBD2,TRBJ2-3,15,.,TRBV5-1,TGCGCCAGCAGCTTGAGGAGGACTAGTACAGATACGCAGTATTTT,CASSLRRTSTDTQYF
TRBD2,TRBJ2-1,15,.,TRBV9,TGTGCCAGCAGCCGAGGTAGCGGGAGTGACAATGAGCAGTTCTTC,CASSRGSGSDNEQFF
.,TRBJ2-1,22,.,TRBV7-3,TGTGCCAGCAGCTCCTATGCCTACCCCATGCCCTTCTTGCCGAGCTCCTACAATGAGCAGTTCTTC,CASSSYAYPMPFLPSSYNEQFF
TRBD2,TRBJ2-1,16,.,TRBV18,TGTGCCAGCTCACCAAAGACCGGGAGGGCCGGCAATGAGCAGTTCTTC,CASSPKTGRAGNEQFF
TRBD2,TRBJ2-7,15,.,TRBV5-4,TGTGCCAGCAGCCCCCCGGGACTAGCGGCCTACGAGCAGTACTTC,CASSPPGLAAYEQYF
.,TRBJ2-1,15,.,TRBV5-4,TGTGCCAGCAGCTCGGGGGAGGCAGGGAACAATGAGCAGTTCTTC,CASSSGEAGNNEQFF
.,TRBJ2-1,15,.,TRBV27,TGTGCCAGCAGCCCCATCGAGGGAACCTACAATGAGCAGTTCTTC,CASSPIEGTYNEQFF
TRBD1,TRBJ2-3,17,once,TRBV11-1,TGTGCCAGCAGACCCACCCCCGGGACAGGGGGCGCAGATACGCAGTATTTT,CASRPTPGTGGADTQYF
.,TRBJ1-1,14,.,TRBV27,TGTGCCAGCAGTTCAGGAATGCCGAACACTGAAGCTTTCTTT,CASSSGMPNTEAFF
TRBD1,TRBJ2-2,17,once,TRBV4-2,TGTGCCAGCAGCCAGCCGGACAGGGGGTTTGGAACCGGGGAGCTGTTTTTT,CASSQPDRGFGTGELFF
TRBD1,TRBJ1-1,14,.,TRBV7-2,TGTGCCAGCACCGGGACAGGGGAATTGACTGAAGCTTTCTTT,CASTGTGELTEAFF
TRBD2,TRBJ2-4,21,.,TRBV27,TGTGCCAGCAGTTTAAGACTGGGTGGGCCGGGAGGGCCGGATCACCAAAACATTCAGTACTTC,CASSLRLGGPGGPDHQNIQYF
TRBD2,TRBJ2-2,17,once,TRBV27,TGTGCCAGCAGTTTCCTACCGGGACTAGCGGGTCCCGGGGAGCTGTTTTTT,CASSFLPGLAGPGELFF
.,TRBJ1-1,14,.,TRBV14,TGTGCCAGCAGCCGCGGACAGAAGTACACTGAAGCTTTCTTT,CASSRGQKYTEAFF
TRBD1,TRBJ2-2,14,few,TRBV25-1,TGTGCCAGCAGAGACAGGGGGAACACCGGGGAGCTGTTTTTT,CASRDRGNTGELFF
.,TRBJ2-2,14,.,TRBV5-1,TGCGCCAGCAGACAGCTACCTGGCACCGGGGAGCTGTTTTTT,CASRQLPGTGELFF
.,TRBJ2-2,14,.,TRBV5-4,TGTGCCAGCAGCTTCCAGTCGAACACCGGGGAGCTGTTTTTT,CASSFQSNTGELFF
.,TRBJ2-3,15,.,TRBV5-1,TGCGCCAGCAGCTTAGATTGGGGGGACACAGATACGCAGTATTTT,CASSLDWGDTDTQYF
.,TRBJ2-3,12,.,TRBV11-3,TGTGCCAGCAGCTCCCGGGAAGATACGCAGTATTTT,CASSSREDTQYF
TRBD1,TRBJ1-1,15,.,TRBV28,TGTGCCAGCAGCCCTCCGACAGGGACGATTACTGAAGCTTTCTTT,CASSPPTGTITEAFF
.,TRBJ2-7,13,.,TRBV23-1,TGCGCCAGCAGTCAATCCGGGATCTACGAGCAGTACTTC,CASSQSGIYEQYF
TRBD2,TRBJ2-1,17,.,TRBV7-3,TGTGCCAGCAGCTTAACTGGACTAGCGGGAGCGTACAATGAGCAGTTCTTC,CASSLTGLAGAYNEQFF
.,TRBJ2-7,13,once,TRBV5-6,TGTGCCAGCAGCTTGCAGCGGAACTACGAGCAGTACTTC,CASSLQRNYEQYF
TRBD2,TRBJ2-7,15,.,TRBV11-2,TGTGCCAGCAGCCTTGCCATAGCGGGAACAGGCGAGCAGTACTTC,CASSLAIAGTGEQYF
TRBD2,TRBJ2-1,17,.,TRBV5-4,TGTGCCAGCAGCTTGTATGGCGGCGGGAGCTCCTACAATGAGCAGTTCTTC,CASSLYGGGSSYNEQFF
.,TRBJ2-2,14,.,TRBV28,TGTGCCAGCACCACCAGAAAGAACACCGGGGAGCTGTTTTTT,CASTTRKNTGELFF
.,TRBJ2-5,13,.,TRBV5-6,TGTGCCAGCAGCAAGGACACCCAAGAGACCCAGTACTTC,CASSKDTQETQYF
TRBD1,TRBJ1-5,14,.,TRBV7-6,TGTGCCAGCAGCTTAGAAGGGGGCAAGCAGCCCCAGCATTTT,CASSLEGGKQPQHF
TRBD2,TRBJ2-3,15,.,TRBV27,TGTGCCAGCAGACAACTAGCGGGAAACACAGATACGCAGTATTTT,CASRQLAGNTDTQYF
TRBD1,TRBJ1-1,18,.,TRBV18,TGTGCCAGCTCACCACGCAGGGGGCGATACCGAATGAACACTGAAGCTTTCTTT,CASSPRRGRYRMNTEAFF
.,TRBJ1-5,12,.,TRBV12-5,TGTGCTAGTGGTCTAAACAGTTCACCCCAGCATTTT,CASGLNSSPQHF
.,TRBJ1-1,15,.,TRBV4-2,TGTGCCAGCAGCTTCCTCACAGGGATGAACACTGAAGCTTTCTTT,CASSFLTGMNTEAFF
TRBD2,TRBJ2-7,18,.,TRBV5-1,TGCGCCAGCAGCTTGGCAACCTGGTCTAGCGGGAGGTCCAACGAGCAGTACTTC,CASSLATWSSGRSNEQYF
.,TRBJ2-1,15,.,TRBV5-6,TGTGCCAGCAGCTTGGGGACAAGCTCCTACAATGAGCAGTTCTTC,CASSLGTSSYNEQFF
TRBD2,TRBJ2-2,15,.,TRBV5-4,TGTGCCAGCAGCCCAGCGGGAGTGGGGACCGGGGAGCTGTTTTTT,CASSPAGVGTGELFF
TRBD2,TRBJ2-7,12,.,TRBV2,TGTGCCTGCCCTAGCGGGAGTAGAGAGCTGTACTTC,CACPSGSRELYF
.,TRBJ2-5,16,.,TRBV7-3,TGTGCCAGCAGCCCCACGGGGGCTAGCGGTCAAGAGACCCAGTACTTC,CASSPTGASGQETQYF
.,TRBJ1-3,15,once,TRBV7-9,TGTGCCAGCAGCTTAGGGCTGTCCTCTGGAAACACCATATATTTT,CASSLGLSSGNTIYF
TRBD1,TRBJ1-5,15,.,TRBV5-8,TGTGCCAGCAGCTTGGCCGGACAGGTCAATCAGCCCCAGCATTTT,CASSLAGQVNQPQHF
.,TRBJ1-6,13,.,TRBV7-9,TGTGCCAGCAGCTTATCAGATAATTCACCCCTCCACTTT,CASSLSDNSPLHF
.,TRBJ2-7,18,.,TRBV19,TGTGCCAGTAGTTACACCGGCCCGTGGGACACACGATCCTACGAGCAGTACTTC,CASSYTGPWDTRSYEQYF
TRBD1,TRBJ1-6,15,.,TRBV5-1,TGCGCCAGCAGCTTGACAGGGGACTATAATTCACCCCTCCACTTT,CASSLTGDYNSPLHF
TRBD1,TRBJ2-3,17,.,TRBV28,TGTGCCAGCAGTTCCGTGACTGAGGGGGCAGCCACAGATACGCAGTATTTT,CASSSVTEGAATDTQYF
TRBD1,TRBJ1-1,17,few,TRBV27,TGTGCCAGCAGTTTAAGGGGGGGGGACAGGGGGAACACTGAAGCTTTCTTT,CASSLRGGDRGNTEAFF
TRBD1,TRBJ1-2,12,few,TRBV5-4,TGTGCCAGCAGCGTTACAGGGGATGGCTACACCTTC,CASSVTGDGYTF
.,TRBJ1-5,15,few,TRBV30,TGTGCCTGGAGTGTACTCGCGGGGAAGGATCAGCCCCAGCATTTT,CAWSVLAGKDQPQHF
.,TRBJ2-7,15,.,TRBV12-1,TGTGCCAGCAGCTCCACCGGGACAGATTTCAACGAGCAGTACTTC,CASSSTGTDFNEQYF
TRBD1,TRBJ2-7,14,.,TRBV5-1,TGCGCCAGCAGCTTGGGACAGGGGATTTTTGAGCAGTACTTC,CASSLGQGIFEQYF
.,TRBJ2-7,16,.,TRBV5-1,TGCGCCAGCAGCTTGCGGGTTTCCCGAGGCTCCTACGAGCAGTACTTC,CASSLRVSRGSYEQYF
.,TRBJ2-7,14,.,TRBV18,TGTGCCAGCTCACCAATCGGGAGCTCCTACGAGCAGTACTTC,CASSPIGSSYEQYF
.,TRBJ2-3,18,.,TRBV29-1,TGCAGCGTCGGGAAGGTCAGCGGAATACAATCTAGCACAGATACGCAGTATTTT,CSVGKVSGIQSSTDTQYF